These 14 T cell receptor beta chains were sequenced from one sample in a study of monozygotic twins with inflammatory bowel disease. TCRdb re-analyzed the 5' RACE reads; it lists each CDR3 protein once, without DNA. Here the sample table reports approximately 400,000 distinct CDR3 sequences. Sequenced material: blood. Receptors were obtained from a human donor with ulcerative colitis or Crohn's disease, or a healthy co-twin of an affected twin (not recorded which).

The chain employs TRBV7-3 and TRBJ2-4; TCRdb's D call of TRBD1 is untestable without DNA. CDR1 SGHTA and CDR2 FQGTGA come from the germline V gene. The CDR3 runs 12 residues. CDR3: CASSLESGTMYF.

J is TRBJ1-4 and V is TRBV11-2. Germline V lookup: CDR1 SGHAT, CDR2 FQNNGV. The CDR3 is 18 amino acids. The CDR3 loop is CASSSVFETGNWGEKLFF.

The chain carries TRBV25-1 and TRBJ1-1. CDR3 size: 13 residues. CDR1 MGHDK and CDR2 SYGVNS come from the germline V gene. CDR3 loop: CASSESTYTEAFF.

CDR3 sequence reads: CASSLAQGREGGYTF. The gene calls are TRBV7-2 and TRBJ1-2. The V gene's germline CDR1 is SGHTA and CDR2 FQGNSA. This CDR3 spans 15 amino acids.

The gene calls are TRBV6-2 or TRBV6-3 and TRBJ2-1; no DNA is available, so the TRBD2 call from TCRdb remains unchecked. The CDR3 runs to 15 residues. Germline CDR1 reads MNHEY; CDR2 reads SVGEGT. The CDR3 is CASSYLAGGPNEQFF.

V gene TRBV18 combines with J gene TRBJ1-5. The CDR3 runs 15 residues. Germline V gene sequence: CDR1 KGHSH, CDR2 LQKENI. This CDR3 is CASSPRQGLNQPQHF.

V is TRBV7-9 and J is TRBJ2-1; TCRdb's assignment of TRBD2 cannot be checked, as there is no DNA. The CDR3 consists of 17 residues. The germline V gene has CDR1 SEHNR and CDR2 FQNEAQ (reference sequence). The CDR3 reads CASSSFKAGGAYNEQFF.

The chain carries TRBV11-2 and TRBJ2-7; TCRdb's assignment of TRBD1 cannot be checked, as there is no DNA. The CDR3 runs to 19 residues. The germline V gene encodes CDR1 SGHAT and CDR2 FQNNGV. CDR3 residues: CASSLDPATGEVEAYEQYF. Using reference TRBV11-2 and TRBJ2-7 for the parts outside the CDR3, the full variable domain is EAGVAQSPRYKIIEKRQSVAFWCNPISGHATLYWYQQILGQGPKLLIQFQNNGVVDDSQLPKDRFSAERLKGVDSTLKIQPAKLEDSAVYLCASSLDPATGEVEAYEQYFGPGTRLTVT.

CDR3 region: CASSQGVAGGTDTQYF. This rearrangement joins TRBV4-3 to TRBJ2-3; the D call of TRBD2 rests on TCRdb alone, since no DNA is present to check it. Germline values: CDR1 LGHNA, CDR2 YSLEER. The CDR3 totals 16 residues.

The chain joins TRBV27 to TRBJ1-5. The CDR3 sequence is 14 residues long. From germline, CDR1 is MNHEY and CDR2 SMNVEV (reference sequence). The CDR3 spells CASREAISNQPQHF.

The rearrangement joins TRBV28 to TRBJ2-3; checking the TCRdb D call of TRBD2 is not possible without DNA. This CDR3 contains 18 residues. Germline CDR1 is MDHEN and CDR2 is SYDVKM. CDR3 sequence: CASSTPGLYPGSTDTQYF.

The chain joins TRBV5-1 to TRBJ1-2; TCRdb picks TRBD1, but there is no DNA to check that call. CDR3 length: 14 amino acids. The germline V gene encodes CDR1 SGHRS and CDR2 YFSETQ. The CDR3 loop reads CASSLSGQTYGYTF.

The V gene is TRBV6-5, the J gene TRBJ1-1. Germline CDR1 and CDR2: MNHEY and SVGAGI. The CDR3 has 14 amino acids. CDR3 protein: CASSYDTLNTEAFF.

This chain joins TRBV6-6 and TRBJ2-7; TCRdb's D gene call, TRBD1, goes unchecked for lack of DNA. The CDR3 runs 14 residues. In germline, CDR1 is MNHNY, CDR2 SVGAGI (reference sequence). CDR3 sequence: CASSFGQILYEQYF.